The subject of this entry is one T cell receptor beta chain. V lost 1 base to trimming and J lost 0 bases, with 16 bases between them. The CDR3 runs 17 residues. In germline, CDR1 is SGHAT, CDR2 FQNNGV. A sample-barcoded 5' primer and a J-beta primer mix were used in a second PCR of roughly 7 to 12 cycles. MiXCR, run by TCRdb on the 5' RACE reads, gives a single entry per CDR3 protein. The sample yields almost 800,000 distinct CDR3 sequences, roughly 64% seen once. The sample originates from a study of blood T cells in healthy people across ages. The chain couples TRBV11-2 to TRBJ2-7; D ambiguous. The receptor was isolated from a young man in good health. Sequenced sample: blood. The CDR3, as DNA: TGTGCCAGCAGCTTAGGTTCTGGTGGAATAAGCTCCTACGAGCAGTACTTC. Protein: CASSLGSGGISSYEQYF.